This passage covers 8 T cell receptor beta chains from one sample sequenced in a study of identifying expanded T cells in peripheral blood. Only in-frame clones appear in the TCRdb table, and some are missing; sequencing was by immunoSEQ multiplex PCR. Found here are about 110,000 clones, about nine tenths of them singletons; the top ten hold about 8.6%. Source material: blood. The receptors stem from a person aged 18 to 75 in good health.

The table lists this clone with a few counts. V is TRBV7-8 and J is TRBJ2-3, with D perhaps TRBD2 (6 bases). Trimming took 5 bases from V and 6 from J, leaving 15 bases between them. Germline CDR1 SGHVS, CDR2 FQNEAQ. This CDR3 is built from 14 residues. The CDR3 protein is CASSQGTLGDTQYF. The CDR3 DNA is TGTGCCAGCAGCCAAGGGACTTTGGGGGATACGCAGTATTTT.

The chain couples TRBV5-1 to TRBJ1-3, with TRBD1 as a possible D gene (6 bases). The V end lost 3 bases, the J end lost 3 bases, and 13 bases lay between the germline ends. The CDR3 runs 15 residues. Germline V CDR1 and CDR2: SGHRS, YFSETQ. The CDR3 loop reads CASSWDIRRGNTIYF. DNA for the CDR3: TGCGCCAGCAGCTGGGACATTAGACGTGGAAACACCATATATTTT.

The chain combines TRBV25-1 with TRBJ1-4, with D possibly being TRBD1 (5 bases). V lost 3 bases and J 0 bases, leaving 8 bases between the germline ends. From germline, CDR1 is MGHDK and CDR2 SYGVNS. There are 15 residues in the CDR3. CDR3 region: CASSDAGPTNEKLFF. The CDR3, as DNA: TGTGCCAGCAGTGACGCGGGGCCAACTAATGAAAAACTGTTTTTT.

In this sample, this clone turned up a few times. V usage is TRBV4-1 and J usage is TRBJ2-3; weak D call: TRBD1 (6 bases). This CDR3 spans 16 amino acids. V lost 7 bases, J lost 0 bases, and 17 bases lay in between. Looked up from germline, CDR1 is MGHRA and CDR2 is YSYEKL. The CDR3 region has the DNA TGCGCCAGCAAGCCAGGGGCCCAAAAAAGCACAGATACGCAGTATTTT. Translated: CASKPGAQKSTDTQYF.

CDR3 protein: CASTSDRVQETQYF. CDR3 in DNA: TGTGCCAGCACCTCGGACAGAGTTCAAGAGACCCAGTACTTC. The chain uses TRBV2 and TRBJ2-5; tentatively, D is TRBD1 (6 bases). The germline gives CDR1 SNHLY, CDR2 FYNNEI. Trimming removed 7 bases from V and 2 bases from J, with 14 bases in between. CDR3 size: 14 residues.

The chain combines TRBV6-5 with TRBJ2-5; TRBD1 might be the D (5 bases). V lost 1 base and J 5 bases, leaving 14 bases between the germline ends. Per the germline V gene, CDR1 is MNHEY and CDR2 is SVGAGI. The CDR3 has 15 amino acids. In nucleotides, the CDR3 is TGTGCCAGCAGTTACTGGCAGCAGGGCAAGGAGACCCAGTACTTC. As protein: CASSYWQQGKETQYF.

CDR3 protein: CASSLTGGRDGELFF. CDR3 in DNA: TGTGCCAGCAGCCTGACAGGGGGTAGGGACGGGGAGCTGTTTTTT. The chain couples TRBV5-4 to TRBJ2-2, with TRBD1 matching over 9 bases. Germline values: CDR1 SGHNT, CDR2 YYREEE (reference sequence). The CDR3 is made up of 15 amino acids. J gave up 7 bases and V 4 bases, and 8 bases lay outside the gene matches.

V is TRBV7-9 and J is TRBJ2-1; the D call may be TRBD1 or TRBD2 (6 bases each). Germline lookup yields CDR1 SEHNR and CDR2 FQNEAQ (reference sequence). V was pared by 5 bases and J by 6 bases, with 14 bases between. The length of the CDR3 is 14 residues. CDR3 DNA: TGTGCCAGCAGCCGGACTGGGGGGCTCAATGAGCAGTTCTTC. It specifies CASSRTGGLNEQFF. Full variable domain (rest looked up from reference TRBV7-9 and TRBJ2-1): DTGVSQNPRHKITKRGQNVTFRCDPISEHNRLYWYRQTLGQGPEFLTYFQNEAQLEKSRLLSDRFSAERPKGSFSTLEIQRTEQGDSAMYLCASSRTGGLNEQFFGPGTRLTVL.